What follows is one TCR beta chain and its context. The data originate from a study of CD8 T cells in Susac syndrome. The CDR3 totals 14 residues. The germline V gene encodes CDR1 MNHEY and CDR2 SMNVEV (reference sequence). Between the trimmed V and J ends, which lost 3 bases and 6 bases, there was a span of 15 bases. Negative isolation was used for CD8+ and CD4+ T cells, and FACS enrichment was applied to TEMRA cells. A quantity of about 0.45 to 1 ug RNA underwent reverse transcription using random hexamers. TCRdb redid the calling of the immunoSEQ multiplex PCR reads with MiXCR, one entry per CDR3 protein. Here the sample spans about 300,000 distinct CDR3 sequences, approximately 85% being singletons.

The TCR was taken from a human donor with multiple sclerosis. What was sequenced was CD8+ T cells from PBMCs. The chain has TRBV27 and TRBJ2-7; D is ambiguous. CDR3 DNA sequence: TGTGCCAGCAGTTTTGCCCCCCGTGGCCGCGAGCAGTACTTC. Protein: CASSFAPRGREQYF.